This is a list of T cell receptor beta chains from one sample in a study of beta chain features in type 1 diabetes. Repertoires were generated with immunoSEQ multiplex PCR, while TCRdb's copy carries only in-frame clones and drops some. The data show approximately 250,000 clones, less than 30% seen once. The sample consisted of naive CD4+ T cells from blood. All receptors come from a woman in her twenties or thirties with type 1 diabetes. Each CDR3 is given without its conserved first and last residue. The order of the fields is V gene, clone size, J gene, CDR3 protein. Size values are once, few and many counts, or a class for expanded clones, and some rows have none.

>TRBV29-1|-|TRBJ2-2
SVEDRYRRQGSTGELF
>TRBV29-1|few|TRBJ2-1
SVVGGRSYNEQF
>TRBV27|-|TRBJ2-3
ASRLGRLADTQY
>TRBV27|-|TRBJ2-3
ASSTTTSGRASTDTQY
>TRBV7-9|-|TRBJ1-2
ASSPGQEDGYT
>TRBV25-1|-|TRBJ2-3
ASSDSGTTDTQY
>TRBV25-1|-|TRBJ2-7
ASSEYGRGRTHEQY
>TRBV30|-|TRBJ1-2
AWSDQGFHGYT
>TRBV7-9|few|TRBJ2-1
ASSLWHEQF
>TRBV6-4|few|TRBJ1-2
ASSEQDRSGGYT
>TRBV29-1|-|TRBJ2-1
SVTKVGTGSYNEQF
>TRBV7-2|-|TRBJ2-3
ASSLGSNTDTQY
>TRBV11-2|few|TRBJ2-7
ASSLVSAYEQY
>TRBV5-4|few|TRBJ1-1
ASSSPGQGDSEAF
>TRBV7-9|few|TRBJ1-1
ASSFAGNTEAF
>TRBV7-7|-|TRBJ2-1
ASSLDPNNEQF
>TRBV6-4|-|TRBJ1-1
ASSAHGGGDTEAF
>TRBV5-1|-|TRBJ2-7
ASSWDTEGEQY
>TRBV11-1|-|TRBJ2-1
ASSLALDEQF
>TRBV7-9|-|TRBJ1-1
ASSLGRGGTEAF
>TRBV30|few|TRBJ1-2
AWRGTGYGYT
>TRBV4-2|-|TRBJ2-5
ASSQDRGLAEETQY
>TRBV9|few|TRBJ1-1
ASSVARNTEAF
>TRBV18|few|TRBJ1-1
ASSASGNTEAF
>TRBV2|few|TRBJ2-3
ASSRTAPQY
>TRBV4-1|few|TRBJ2-7
ASSQGASGASYEQY
>TRBV29-1|few|TRBJ2-7
SVYYRGTYEQY
>TRBV2|few|TRBJ2-2
ASSLVLGVTGELF
>TRBV5-8|few|TRBJ2-1
ASSPQYNEQF
>TRBV7-3|-|TRBJ2-5
ASSERPSGSGETQY
>TRBV29-1|-|TRBJ2-7
SVERQGYEQY
>TRBV5-1|-|TRBJ1-4
ASSGGTAREKLF
>TRBV9|-|TRBJ2-1
ASQSLAGSNEQF
>TRBV9|-|TRBJ2-7
ASSAGLAVTNEQY
>TRBV6-6|-|TRBJ2-5
ASSYSESGRRETQY
>TRBV30|few|TRBJ2-5
AWSATGPETQY
>TRBV10-3|-|TRBJ1-4
AISESQGAEKLF
>TRBV5-1|-|TRBJ1-1
ASSLGQTMNTEAF